This TCR beta chain was profiled in a study of blood T cell repertoires in COVID-19. Between the trimmed V and J ends, which lost 1 base and 3 bases, there was a span of 10 bases. The CDR3 consists of 15 residues. Germline V lookup: CDR1 LGHNA, CDR2 YNFKEQ. Sequencing was performed with immunoSEQ multiplex PCR; in TCRdb, only in-frame clones are kept and a portion is missing. The table shows under 200,000 clones, with around 80% occurring only once. Participants were placed into cohorts based on the clinical history they reported. The chain couples TRBV4-2 to TRBJ1-5; possibly TRBD1 for D (5 bases). This TCR derives from a woman aged 50 to 60 who had recovered from COVID-19. The sequencing sample was made of PBMCs or T cells enriched from blood (not recorded which). CDR3 sequence reads: CASSQVREYNQPQHF. The CDR3 DNA reads TGTGCCAGCAGCCAAGTCAGGGAATACAATCAGCCCCAGCATTTT.